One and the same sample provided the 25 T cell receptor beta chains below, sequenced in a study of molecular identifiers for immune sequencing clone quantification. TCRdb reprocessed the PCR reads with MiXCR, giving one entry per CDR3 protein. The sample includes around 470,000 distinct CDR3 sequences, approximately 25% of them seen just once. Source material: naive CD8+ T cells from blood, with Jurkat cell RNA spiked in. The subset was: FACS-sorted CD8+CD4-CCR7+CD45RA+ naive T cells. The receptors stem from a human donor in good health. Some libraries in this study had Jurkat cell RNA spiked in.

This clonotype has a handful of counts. Here the CDR3 DNA reads TGCAGTGCTGACAGGGATGGGTGGTTCAATCAGCCCCAGCATTTT. Its translation is CSADRDGWFNQPQHF. The chain carries TRBV20-1 and TRBJ1-5; TRBD1 aligns across 7 bases. The CDR3 loop spans 15 amino acids. The germline V gene has CDR1 DFQATT and CDR2 SNEGSKA (reference sequence). Unmatched junction bases numbered 10, after V lost 5 bases and J lost 3 bases.

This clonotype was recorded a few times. Written as DNA, the CDR3 is TGCAGTGCTACCGGAGGTATCCGGACAGGGGGTCGACAGCCCCAGCATTTT. Protein sequence: CSATGGIRTGGRQPQHF. V and J are TRBV20-1 and TRBJ1-5, with 10 bases lining up with TRBD1. The CDR3 totals 17 residues. J was trimmed by 7 bases and V by 4 bases; bases with no gene match: 16. Germline V gene lookup returns CDR1 DFQATT and CDR2 SNEGSKA (reference sequence).

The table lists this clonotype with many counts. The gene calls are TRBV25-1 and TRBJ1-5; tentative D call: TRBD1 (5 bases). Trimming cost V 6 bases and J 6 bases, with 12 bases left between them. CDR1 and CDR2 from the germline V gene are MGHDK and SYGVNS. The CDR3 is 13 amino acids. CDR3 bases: TGTGCCAGCAGCATAGGGGCAGGTCAGCCCCAGCATTTT. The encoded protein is CASSIGAGQPQHF.

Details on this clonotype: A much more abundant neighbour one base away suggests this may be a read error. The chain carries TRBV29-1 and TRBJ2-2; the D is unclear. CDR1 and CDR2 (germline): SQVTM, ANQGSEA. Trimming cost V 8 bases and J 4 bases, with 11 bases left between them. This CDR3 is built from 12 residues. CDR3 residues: CSQLSGTGELFF. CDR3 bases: TGCAGCCAACTCTCTGGCACCGGGGAGCTGTTTTTT.

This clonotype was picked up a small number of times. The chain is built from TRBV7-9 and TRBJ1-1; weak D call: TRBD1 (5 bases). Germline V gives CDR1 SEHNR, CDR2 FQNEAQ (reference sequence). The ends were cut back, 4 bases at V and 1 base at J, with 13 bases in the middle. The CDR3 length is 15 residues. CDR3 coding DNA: TGTGCCAGCAGCTCTGAGGGGCAATCGAACACTGAAGCTTTCTTT. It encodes CASSSEGQSNTEAFF.

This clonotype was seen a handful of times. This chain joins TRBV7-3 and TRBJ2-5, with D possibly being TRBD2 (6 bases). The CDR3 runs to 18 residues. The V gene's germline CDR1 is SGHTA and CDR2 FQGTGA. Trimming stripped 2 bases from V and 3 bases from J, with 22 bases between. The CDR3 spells CASSLYPVADWREETQYF. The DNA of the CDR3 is TGTGCCAGCAGCTTATACCCAGTAGCGGACTGGAGGGAAGAGACCCAGTACTTC. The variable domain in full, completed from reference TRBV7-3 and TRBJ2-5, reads GAGVSQTPSNKVTEKGKYVELRCDPISGHTALYWYRQSLGQGPEFLIYFQGTGAADDSGLPNDRFFAVRPEGSVSTLKIQRTERGDSAVYLCASSLYPVADWREETQYFGPGTRLLVL.

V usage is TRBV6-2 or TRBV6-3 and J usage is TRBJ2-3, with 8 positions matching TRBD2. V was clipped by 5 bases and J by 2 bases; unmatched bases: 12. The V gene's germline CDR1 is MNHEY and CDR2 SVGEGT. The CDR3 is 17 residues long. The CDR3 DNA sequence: TGTGCCAGCAGTCCCCGGGGAGCGGGGGTTCCCACAGATACGCAGTATTTT. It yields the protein CASSPRGAGVPTDTQYF.

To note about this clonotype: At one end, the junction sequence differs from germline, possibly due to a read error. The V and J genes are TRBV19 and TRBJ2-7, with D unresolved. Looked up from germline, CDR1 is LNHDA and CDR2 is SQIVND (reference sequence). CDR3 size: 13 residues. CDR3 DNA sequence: TGTGACAGTAGTTTCGGAAGTTTGCGCGAGCAGTACTTC. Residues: CDSSFGSLREQYF.

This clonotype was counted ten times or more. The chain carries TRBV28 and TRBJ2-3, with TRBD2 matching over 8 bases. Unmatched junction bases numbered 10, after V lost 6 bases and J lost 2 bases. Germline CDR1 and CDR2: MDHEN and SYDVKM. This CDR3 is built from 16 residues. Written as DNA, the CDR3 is TGTGCCAGCAGCTCCGACCGACTAGCGCCCACAGATACGCAGTATTTT. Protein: CASSSDRLAPTDTQYF. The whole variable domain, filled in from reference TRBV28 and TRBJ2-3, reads DVKVTQSSRYLVKRTGEKVFLECVQDMDHENMFWYRQDPGLGLRLIYFSYDVKMKEKGDIPEGYSVSREKKERFSLILESASTNQTSMYLCASSSDRLAPTDTQYFGPGTRLTVL.

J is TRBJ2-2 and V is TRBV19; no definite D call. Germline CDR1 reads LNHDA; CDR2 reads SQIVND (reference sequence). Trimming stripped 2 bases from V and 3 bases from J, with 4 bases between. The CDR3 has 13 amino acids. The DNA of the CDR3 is TGTGCCAGTAGTATAACGGACACCGGGGAGCTGTTTTTT. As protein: CASSITDTGELFF.

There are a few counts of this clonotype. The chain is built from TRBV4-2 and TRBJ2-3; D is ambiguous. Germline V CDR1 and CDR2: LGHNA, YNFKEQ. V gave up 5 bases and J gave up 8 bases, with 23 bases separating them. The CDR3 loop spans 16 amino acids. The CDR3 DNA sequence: TGTGCCAGCAGCGTCCTTAATGAGGTTCTTGGTGTTACGCAGTATTTT. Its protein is CASSVLNEVLGVTQYF.

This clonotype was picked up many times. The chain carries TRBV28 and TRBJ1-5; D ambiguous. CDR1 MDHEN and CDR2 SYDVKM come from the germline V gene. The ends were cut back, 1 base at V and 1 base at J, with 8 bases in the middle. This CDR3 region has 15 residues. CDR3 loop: CASSLYSQSNQPQHF. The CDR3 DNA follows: TGTGCCAGCAGTTTATACAGTCAGAGCAATCAGCCCCAGCATTTT.

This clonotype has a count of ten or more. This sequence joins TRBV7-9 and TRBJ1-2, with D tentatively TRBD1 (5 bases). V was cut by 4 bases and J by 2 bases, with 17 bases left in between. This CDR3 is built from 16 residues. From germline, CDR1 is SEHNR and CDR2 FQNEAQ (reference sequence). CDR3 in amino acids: CASSSIPDSPNYGYTF. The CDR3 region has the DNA TGTGCCAGCAGCTCTATACCAGACAGTCCGAACTATGGCTACACCTTC.

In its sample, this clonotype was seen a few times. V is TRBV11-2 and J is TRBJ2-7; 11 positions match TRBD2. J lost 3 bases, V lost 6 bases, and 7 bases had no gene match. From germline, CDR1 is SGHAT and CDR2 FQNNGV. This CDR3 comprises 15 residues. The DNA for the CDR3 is TGTGCCAGCAGACATCGACTAGCGGGGTTCTACGAGCAGTACTTC. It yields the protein CASRHRLAGFYEQYF.

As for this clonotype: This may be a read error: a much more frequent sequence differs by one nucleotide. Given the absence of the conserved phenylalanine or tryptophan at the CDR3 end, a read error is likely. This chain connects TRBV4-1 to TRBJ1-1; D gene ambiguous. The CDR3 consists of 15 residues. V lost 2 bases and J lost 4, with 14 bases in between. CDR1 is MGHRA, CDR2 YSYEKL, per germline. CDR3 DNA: TGCGCCAGCAGCCAATTAGCCGGGATGGCCACTGAAGCTTTCTCT. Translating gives CASSQLAGMATEAFS.

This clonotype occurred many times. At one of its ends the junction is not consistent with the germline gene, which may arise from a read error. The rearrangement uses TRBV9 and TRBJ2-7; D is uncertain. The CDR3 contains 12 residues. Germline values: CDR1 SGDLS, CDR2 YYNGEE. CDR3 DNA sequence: TGTGCCAGCAGCGCGGACCTCCAATTTTCGGCATTC. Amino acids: CASSADLQFSAF.

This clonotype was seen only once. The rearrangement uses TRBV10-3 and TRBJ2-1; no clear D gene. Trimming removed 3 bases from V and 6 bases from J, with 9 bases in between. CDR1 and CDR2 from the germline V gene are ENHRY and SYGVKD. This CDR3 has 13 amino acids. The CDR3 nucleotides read TGTGCCATCAGTGACCTGGCCTTCAATGAGCAGTTCTTC. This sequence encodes CAISDLAFNEQFF.

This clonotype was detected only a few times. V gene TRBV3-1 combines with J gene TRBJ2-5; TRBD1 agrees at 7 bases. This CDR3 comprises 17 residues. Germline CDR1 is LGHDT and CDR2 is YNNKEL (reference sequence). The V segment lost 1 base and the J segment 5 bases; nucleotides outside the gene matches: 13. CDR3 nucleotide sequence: TGTGCCAGCAGCCAAGGTTTCCAGGGGGTCTGGGAGGAGACCCAGTACTTC. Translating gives CASSQGFQGVWEETQYF.

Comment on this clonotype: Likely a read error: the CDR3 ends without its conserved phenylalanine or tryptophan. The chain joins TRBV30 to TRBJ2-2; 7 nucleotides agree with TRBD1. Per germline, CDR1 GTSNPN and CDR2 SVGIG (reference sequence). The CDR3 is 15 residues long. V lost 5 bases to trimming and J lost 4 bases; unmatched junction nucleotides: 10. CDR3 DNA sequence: TGTGCCTGGGGGGCCCGGGACAGTTTCACCGGGGAGCTGTTTCTT. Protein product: CAWGARDSFTGELFL.

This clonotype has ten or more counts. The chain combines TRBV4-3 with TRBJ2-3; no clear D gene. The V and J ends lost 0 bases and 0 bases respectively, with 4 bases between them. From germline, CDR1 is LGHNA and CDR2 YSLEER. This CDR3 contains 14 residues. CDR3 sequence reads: CASSQDSSTDTQYF. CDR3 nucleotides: TGCGCCAGCAGCCAAGATTCTAGCACAGATACGCAGTATTTT.

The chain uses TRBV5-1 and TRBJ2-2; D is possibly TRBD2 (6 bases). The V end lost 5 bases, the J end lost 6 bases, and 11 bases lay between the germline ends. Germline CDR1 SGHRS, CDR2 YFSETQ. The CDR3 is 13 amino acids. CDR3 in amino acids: CASRAPGAGELFF. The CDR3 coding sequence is TGCGCCAGCAGGGCCCCGGGGGCCGGGGAGCTGTTTTTT. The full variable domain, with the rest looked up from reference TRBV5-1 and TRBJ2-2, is KAGVTQTPRYLIKTRGQQVTLSCSPISGHRSVSWYQQTPGQGLQFLFEYFSETQRNKGNFPGRFSGRQFSNSRSEMNVSTLELGDSALYLCASRAPGAGELFFGEGSRLTVL.

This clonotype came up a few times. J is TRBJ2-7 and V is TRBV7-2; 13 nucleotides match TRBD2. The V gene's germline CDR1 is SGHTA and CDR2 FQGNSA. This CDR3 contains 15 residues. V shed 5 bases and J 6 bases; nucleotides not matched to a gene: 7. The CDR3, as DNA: TGTGCCAGCAGCCACAGGACTAGCGGGGGAATCGAGCAGTACTTC. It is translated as CASSHRTSGGIEQYF.

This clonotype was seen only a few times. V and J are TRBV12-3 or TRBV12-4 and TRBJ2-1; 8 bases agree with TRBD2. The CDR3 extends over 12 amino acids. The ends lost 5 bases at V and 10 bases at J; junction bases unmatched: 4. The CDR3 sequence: CASSAGGREQFF. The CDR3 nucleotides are TGTGCCAGCAGTGCGGGCGGGAGGGAGCAGTTCTTC.

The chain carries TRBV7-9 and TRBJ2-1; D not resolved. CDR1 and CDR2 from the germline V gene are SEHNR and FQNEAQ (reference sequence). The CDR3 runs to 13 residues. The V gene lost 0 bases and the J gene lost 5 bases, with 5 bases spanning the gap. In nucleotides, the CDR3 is TGTGCCAGCAGCTTAGCGGCGCACAATGAGCAGTTCTTC. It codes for CASSLAAHNEQFF.

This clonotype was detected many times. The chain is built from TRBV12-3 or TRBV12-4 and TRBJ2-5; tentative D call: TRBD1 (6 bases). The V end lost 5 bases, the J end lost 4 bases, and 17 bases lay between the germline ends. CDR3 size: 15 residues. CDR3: CASSPDSQGRETQYF. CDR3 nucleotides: TGTGCCAGCAGTCCCGATAGTCAGGGGCGAGAGACCCAGTACTTC.